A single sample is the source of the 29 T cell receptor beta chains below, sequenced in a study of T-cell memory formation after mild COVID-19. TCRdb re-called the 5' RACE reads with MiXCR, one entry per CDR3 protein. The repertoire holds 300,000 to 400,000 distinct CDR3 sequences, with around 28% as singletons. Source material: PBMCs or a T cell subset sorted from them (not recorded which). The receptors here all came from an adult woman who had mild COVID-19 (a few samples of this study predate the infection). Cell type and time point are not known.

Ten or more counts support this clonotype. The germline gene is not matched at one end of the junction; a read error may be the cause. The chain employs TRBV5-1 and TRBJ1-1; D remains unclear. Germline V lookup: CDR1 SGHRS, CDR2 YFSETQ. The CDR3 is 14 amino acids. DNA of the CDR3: TGTGCCAGCAGCTTAGGAGGGATGAACACTGAAGCTTTCTTT. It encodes CASSLGGMNTEAFF.

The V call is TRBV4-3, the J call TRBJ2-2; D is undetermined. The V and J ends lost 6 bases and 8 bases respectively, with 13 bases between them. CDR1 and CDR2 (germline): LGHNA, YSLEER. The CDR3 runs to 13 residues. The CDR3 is CASRDDRGGELFF. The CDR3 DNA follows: TGCGCCAGCAGGGATGACCGTGGAGGGGAGCTGTTTTTT.

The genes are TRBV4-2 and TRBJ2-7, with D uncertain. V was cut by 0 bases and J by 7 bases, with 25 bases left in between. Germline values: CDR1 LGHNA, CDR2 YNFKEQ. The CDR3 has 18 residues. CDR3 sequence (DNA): TGTGCCAGCAGCCAAGAGTTACCGCAGGAGCTCGGACCGGGTGAGCAGTACTTC. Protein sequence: CASSQELPQELGPGEQYF.

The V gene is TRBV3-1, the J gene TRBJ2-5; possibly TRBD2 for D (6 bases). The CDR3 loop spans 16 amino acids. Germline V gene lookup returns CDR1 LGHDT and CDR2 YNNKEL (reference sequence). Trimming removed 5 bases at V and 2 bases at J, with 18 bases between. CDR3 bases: TGTGCCAGCAGCTCTGGGACGGTGGACTATCAAGAGACCCAGTACTTC. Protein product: CASSSGTVDYQETQYF.

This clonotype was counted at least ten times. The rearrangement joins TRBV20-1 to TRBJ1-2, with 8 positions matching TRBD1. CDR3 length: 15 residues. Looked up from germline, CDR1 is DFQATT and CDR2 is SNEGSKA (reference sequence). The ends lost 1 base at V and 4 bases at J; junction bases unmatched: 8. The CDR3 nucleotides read TGCAGTGCTAGAGTTGACAGGGGCGTCCTCTATGGCTACACCTTC. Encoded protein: CSARVDRGVLYGYTF.

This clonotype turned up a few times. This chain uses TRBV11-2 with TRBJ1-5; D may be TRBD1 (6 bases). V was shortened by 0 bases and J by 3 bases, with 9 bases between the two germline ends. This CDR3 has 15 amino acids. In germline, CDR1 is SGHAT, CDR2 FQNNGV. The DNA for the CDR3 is TGTGCCAGCAGCTTAGAGGACAGCTTCAATCAGCCCCAGCATTTT. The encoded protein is CASSLEDSFNQPQHF.

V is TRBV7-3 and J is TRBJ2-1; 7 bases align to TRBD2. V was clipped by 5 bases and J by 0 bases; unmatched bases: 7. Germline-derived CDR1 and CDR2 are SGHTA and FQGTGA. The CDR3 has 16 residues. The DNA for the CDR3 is TGTGCCAGCAGCCCTCAGCGGGGTAGCTCCTACAATGAGCAGTTCTTC. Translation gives CASSPQRGSSYNEQFF. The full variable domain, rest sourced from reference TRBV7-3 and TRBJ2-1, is GAGVSQTPSNKVTEKGKYVELRCDPISGHTALYWYRQSLGQGPEFLIYFQGTGAADDSGLPNDRFFAVRPEGSVSTLKIQRTERGDSAVYLCASSPQRGSSYNEQFFGPGTRLTVL.

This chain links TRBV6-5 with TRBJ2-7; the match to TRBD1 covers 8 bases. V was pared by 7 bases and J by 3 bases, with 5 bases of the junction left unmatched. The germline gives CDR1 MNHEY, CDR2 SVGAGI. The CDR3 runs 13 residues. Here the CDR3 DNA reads TGTGCCAGCACCGTAGACAGGGGCTACGAGCAGTACTTC. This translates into CASTVDRGYEQYF.

The CDR3 reads CASSETGGSYSTDTQYF. CDR3 bases: TGTGCCAGCAGCGAGACGGGGGGGTCCTATAGCACAGATACGCAGTATTTT. The V call is TRBV7-3, the J call TRBJ2-3, with 8 bases fitting TRBD2. Germline V CDR1 and CDR2: SGHTA, FQGTGA. There are 17 residues in the CDR3. Losses at the gene ends were 5 bases for V and 0 bases for J; bases not matched to a gene: 10.

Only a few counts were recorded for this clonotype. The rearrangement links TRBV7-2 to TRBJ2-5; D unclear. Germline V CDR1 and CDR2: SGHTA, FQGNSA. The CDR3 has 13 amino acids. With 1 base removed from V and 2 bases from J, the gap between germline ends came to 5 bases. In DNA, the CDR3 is TGTGCCAGCAGCTTAGGGAAACAAGAGACCCAGTACTTC. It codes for CASSLGKQETQYF.

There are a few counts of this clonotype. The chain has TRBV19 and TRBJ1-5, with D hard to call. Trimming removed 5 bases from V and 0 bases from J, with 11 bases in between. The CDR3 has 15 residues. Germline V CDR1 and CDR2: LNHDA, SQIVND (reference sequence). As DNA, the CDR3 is TGTGCCAGTAGTTTGGGGTCCCATAGCAATCAGCCCCAGCATTTT. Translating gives CASSLGSHSNQPQHF.

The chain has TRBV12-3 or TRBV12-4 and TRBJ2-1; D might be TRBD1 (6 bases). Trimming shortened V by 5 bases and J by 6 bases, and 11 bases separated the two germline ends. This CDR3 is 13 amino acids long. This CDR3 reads CASSTGTRNEQFF. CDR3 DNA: TGTGCCAGCAGTACTGGGACACGCAATGAGCAGTTCTTC.

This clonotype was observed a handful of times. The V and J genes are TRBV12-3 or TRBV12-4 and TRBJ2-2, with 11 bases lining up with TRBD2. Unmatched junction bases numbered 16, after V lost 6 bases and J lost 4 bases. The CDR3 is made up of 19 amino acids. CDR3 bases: TGTGCCAGCAGAGTCAAATATATAGCGGGAGGGCCGGGCACCGGGGAGCTGTTTTTT. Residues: CASRVKYIAGGPGTGELFF.

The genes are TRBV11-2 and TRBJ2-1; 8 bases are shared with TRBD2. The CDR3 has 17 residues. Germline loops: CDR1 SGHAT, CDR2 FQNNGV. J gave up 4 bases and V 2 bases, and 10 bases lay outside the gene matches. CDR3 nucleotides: TGTGCCAGCAGCTTAAGCGGGAGAGTGCCGTGGTACAATGAGCAGTTCTTC. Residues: CASSLSGRVPWYNEQFF. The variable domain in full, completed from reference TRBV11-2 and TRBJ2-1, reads EAGVAQSPRYKIIEKRQSVAFWCNPISGHATLYWYQQILGQGPKLLIQFQNNGVVDDSQLPKDRFSAERLKGVDSTLKIQPAKLEDSAVYLCASSLSGRVPWYNEQFFGPGTRLTVL.

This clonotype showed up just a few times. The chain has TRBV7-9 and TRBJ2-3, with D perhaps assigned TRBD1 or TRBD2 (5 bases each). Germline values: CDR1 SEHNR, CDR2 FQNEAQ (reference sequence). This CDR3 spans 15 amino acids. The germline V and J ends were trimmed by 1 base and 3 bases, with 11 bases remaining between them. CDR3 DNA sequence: TGTGCCAGCAGCTTAGTCGGGACGATGACAGATACGCAGTATTTT. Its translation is CASSLVGTMTDTQYF.

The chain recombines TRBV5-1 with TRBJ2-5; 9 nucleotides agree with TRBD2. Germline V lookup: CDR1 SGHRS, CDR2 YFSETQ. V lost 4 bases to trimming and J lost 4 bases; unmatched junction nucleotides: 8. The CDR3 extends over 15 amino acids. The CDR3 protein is CASSGLAGAGETQYF. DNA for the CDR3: TGCGCCAGCAGCGGGTTAGCGGGAGCAGGAGAGACCCAGTACTTC.

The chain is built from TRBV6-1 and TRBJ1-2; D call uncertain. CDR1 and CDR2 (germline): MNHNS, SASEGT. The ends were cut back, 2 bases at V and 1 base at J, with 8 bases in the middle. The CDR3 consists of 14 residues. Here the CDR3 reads CASSELRVNYGYTF. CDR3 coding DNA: TGTGCCAGCAGTGAATTGCGGGTTAACTATGGCTACACCTTC.

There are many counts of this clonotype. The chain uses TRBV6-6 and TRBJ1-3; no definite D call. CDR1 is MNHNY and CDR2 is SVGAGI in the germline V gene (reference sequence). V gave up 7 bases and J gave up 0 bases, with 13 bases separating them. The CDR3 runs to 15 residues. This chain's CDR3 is CASTDAGRSGNTIYF. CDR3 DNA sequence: TGTGCCAGCACCGACGCCGGGCGCTCTGGAAACACCATATATTTT.

The CDR3 DNA sequence: TGTGCCAGCAGTTCCGTGGGGGAAGCTTTCTTT. Translated, it gives CASSSVGEAFF. The chain combines TRBV27 with TRBJ1-1; no definite D call. Looked up from germline, CDR1 is MNHEY and CDR2 is SMNVEV (reference sequence). The V end was cut by 4 bases, the J end by 8 bases, with 8 bases between. There are 11 residues in the CDR3.

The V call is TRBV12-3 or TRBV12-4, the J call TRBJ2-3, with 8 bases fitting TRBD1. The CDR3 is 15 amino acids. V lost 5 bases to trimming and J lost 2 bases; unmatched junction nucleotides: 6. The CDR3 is CASSNRDRNTDTQYF. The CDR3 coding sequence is TGTGCCAGCAGTAACAGGGACAGGAACACAGATACGCAGTATTTT.

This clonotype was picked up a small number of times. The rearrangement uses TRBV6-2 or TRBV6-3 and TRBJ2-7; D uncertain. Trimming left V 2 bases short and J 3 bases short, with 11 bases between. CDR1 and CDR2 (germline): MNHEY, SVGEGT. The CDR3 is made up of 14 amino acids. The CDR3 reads CASSYRPDLYEQYF. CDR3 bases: TGTGCCAGCAGTTACAGGCCAGACCTCTACGAGCAGTACTTC.

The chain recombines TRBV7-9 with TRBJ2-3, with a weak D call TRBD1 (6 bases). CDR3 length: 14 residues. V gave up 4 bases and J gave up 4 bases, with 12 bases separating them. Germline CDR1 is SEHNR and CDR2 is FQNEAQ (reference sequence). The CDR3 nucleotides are TGTGCCAGCAGCTCCGGACAGACCTCAGATACGCAGTATTTT. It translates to CASSSGQTSDTQYF.

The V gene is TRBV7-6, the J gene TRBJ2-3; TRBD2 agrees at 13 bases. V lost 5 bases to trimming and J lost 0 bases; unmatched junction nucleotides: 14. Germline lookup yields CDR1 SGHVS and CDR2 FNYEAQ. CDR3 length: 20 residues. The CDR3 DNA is TGTGCCAGCAGCCACCAGGGACTAGCGGGGCAACCTTCTAGCACAGATACGCAGTATTTT. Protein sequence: CASSHQGLAGQPSSTDTQYF.

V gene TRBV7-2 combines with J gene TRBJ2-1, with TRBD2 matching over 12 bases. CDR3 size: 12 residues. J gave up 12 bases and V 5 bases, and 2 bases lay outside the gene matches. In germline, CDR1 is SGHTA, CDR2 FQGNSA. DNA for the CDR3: TGTGCCAGCAGCCCGACTAGCGGGAGGCAGTTCTTC. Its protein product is CASSPTSGRQFF.

The DNA for the CDR3 is TGTGCCAGCAGCGCCGGACAGGATAGCAATCAGCCCCAGCATTTT. It translates to CASSAGQDSNQPQHF. This chain uses TRBV5-4 with TRBJ1-5; 7 nucleotides line up with TRBD1. After removal of 4 bases from V and 0 bases from J, the junction contained 4 bases not matched to a gene. The germline gives CDR1 SGHNT, CDR2 YYREEE (reference sequence). The CDR3 spans 15 residues. Combining the CDR3 with reference TRBV5-4 and TRBJ1-5 gives the whole variable domain ETGVTQSPTHLIKTRGQQVTLRCSSQSGHNTVSWYQQALGQGPQFIFQYYREEENGRGNFPPRFSGLQFPNYSSELNVNALELDDSALYLCASSAGQDSNQPQHFGDGTRLSIL.

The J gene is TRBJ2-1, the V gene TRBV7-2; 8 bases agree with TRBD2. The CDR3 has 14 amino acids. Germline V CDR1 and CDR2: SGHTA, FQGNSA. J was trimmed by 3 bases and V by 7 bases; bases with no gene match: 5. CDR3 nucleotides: TGTGCCAGCACCGGGGGGGAGGACTACAATGAGCAGTTCTTC. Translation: CASTGGEDYNEQFF.

CDR3 sequence: CASSYGTAAETQYF. CDR3 DNA: TGTGCCAGCAGTTATGGGACAGCCGCCGAGACCCAGTACTTC. The rearrangement uses TRBV6-5 and TRBJ2-5, with 7 positions matching TRBD1. The CDR3 is 14 amino acids. V dropped 3 bases and J dropped 5; count of bases not matched to a gene: 6. CDR1 and CDR2 (germline): MNHEY, SVGAGI.

This CDR3 is CASSLNFPSTGLLNQPQHF. The CDR3 bases are TGTGCCAGCAGCTTAAATTTCCCCTCGACAGGACTACTCAATCAGCCCCAGCATTTT. The rearrangement uses TRBV7-3 and TRBJ1-5, with D perhaps TRBD1 (6 bases). There are 19 residues in the CDR3. Between the trimmed V and J ends, which lost 1 base and 3 bases, there was a span of 22 bases. The germline V gene encodes CDR1 SGHTA and CDR2 FQGTGA. Combining the CDR3 with reference TRBV7-3 and TRBJ1-5 gives the whole variable domain GAGVSQTPSNKVTEKGKYVELRCDPISGHTALYWYRQSLGQGPEFLIYFQGTGAADDSGLPNDRFFAVRPEGSVSTLKIQRTERGDSAVYLCASSLNFPSTGLLNQPQHFGDGTRLSIL.

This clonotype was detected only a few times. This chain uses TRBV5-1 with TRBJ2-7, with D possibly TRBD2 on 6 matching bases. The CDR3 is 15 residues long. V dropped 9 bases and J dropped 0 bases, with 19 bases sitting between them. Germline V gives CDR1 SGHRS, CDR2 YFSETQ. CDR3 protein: CATRPSLANSYEQYF. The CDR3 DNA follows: TGCGCCACCCGCCCCTCGCTAGCGAACTCCTACGAGCAGTACTTC.